The 14 T cell receptor beta chains given below trace back to one sample, sequenced in a study of glioma-infiltrating T cells. The iRepertoire nested amplicon-rescue multiplex PCR amplified TCR alpha and beta CDR3s from RNA. TCRdb passed the multiplex PCR reads through MiXCR, listing each CDR3 protein once. Among a few hundred thousand distinct CDR3 sequences listed, 41% were seen once. The specimen was glioma tissue, nonneoplastic brain tissue, or PBMCs (not recorded which). The source is a human donor with low-grade glioma or glioblastoma, undergoing nonglioma brain surgery, or in good health (not recorded which).

The V and J genes are TRBV7-2 and TRBJ2-7, with 7 nucleotides matching TRBD2. Germline V gene sequence: CDR1 SGHTA, CDR2 FQGNSA. V gave up 2 bases and J gave up 0 bases; unmatched junction bases: 4. The CDR3 sequence is 15 residues long. The CDR3 sequence is CASSLRRGSSYEQYF. Here the CDR3 DNA reads TGTGCCAGCAGCTTAAGGCGGGGGAGCTCCTACGAGCAGTACTTC.

The rearrangement uses TRBV19 and TRBJ2-7, with 9 bases that match TRBD1. V lost 5 bases, J lost 6 bases, and 14 bases stayed unmatched. The CDR3 extends over 16 amino acids. In germline, CDR1 is LNHDA, CDR2 SQIVND (reference sequence). CDR3 in DNA: TGTGCCAGTAGTCCCCACCCCGGACAGGGGTCGGGCGAGCAGTACTTC. It specifies CASSPHPGQGSGEQYF.

The rearrangement joins TRBV4-2 to TRBJ2-3, with 16 bases fitting TRBD2. Germline V gene lookup returns CDR1 LGHNA and CDR2 YNFKEQ. The V segment lost 3 bases and the J segment 4 bases; nucleotides outside the gene matches: 4. CDR3 length: 17 residues. CDR3 amino acids: CASSHAGTSGRADTQYF. Written as DNA, the CDR3 is TGTGCCAGCAGCCATGCCGGGACTAGCGGGAGGGCAGATACGCAGTATTTT.

This clonotype was found a few times. The V gene is TRBV2, the J gene TRBJ2-1; unclear D gene. Looked up from germline, CDR1 is SNHLY and CDR2 is FYNNEI. The CDR3 runs 12 residues. The V end lost 10 bases, the J end lost 4 bases, and 11 bases lay between the germline ends. The CDR3 here is CAIGRLYNEQFF. Written as DNA, the CDR3 is TGTGCCATCGGTCGCCTTTACAATGAGCAGTTCTTC.

The V call is TRBV6-1, the J call TRBJ2-7, with a possible D match to TRBD2 (6 bases). The CDR3 consists of 13 residues. Deletions cut 4 bases from V and 5 bases from J, with 12 bases between. Germline values: CDR1 MNHNS, CDR2 SASEGT. CDR3 bases: TGTGCCAGCAGTGGGTACGGGGAGGACGAGCAGTACTTC. Its protein is CASSGYGEDEQYF.

To note about this clonotype: An end of the junction differs from the germline gene, which may be a read error. The chain couples TRBV7-6 to TRBJ2-5, with 7 positions matching TRBD2. Germline assignment: CDR1 SGHVS and CDR2 FNYEAQ. The CDR3 has 15 amino acids. The CDR3 DNA reads as TGTGCCAGCAGCACCCGGACTAGGGGCGGTGAGATCCAGTACTTC. Encoded protein: CASSTRTRGGEIQYF. Full variable domain (outside the CDR3, taken from reference TRBV7-6 and TRBJ2-5): GAGVSQSPRYKVTKRGQDVALRCDPISGHVSLYWYRQALGQGPEFLTYFNYEAQQDKSGLPNDRFSAERPEGSISTLTIQRTEQRDSAMYRCASSTRTRGGEIQYFGPGTRLLVL.

This clonotype has just one count. Germline and junction disagree at one end, which may indicate a read error. The rearrangement links TRBV10-3 to TRBJ2-3; D gene uncertain. Per the germline V gene, CDR1 is ENHRY and CDR2 is SYGVKD. The CDR3 spans 16 residues. The CDR3 DNA follows: TGTGCCAGCAGTTATGCGGCTAACCTCTCGTCGGTGGCGCAGTATTTT. Its protein product is CASSYAANLSSVAQYF.

This rearrangement joins TRBV4-3 to TRBJ2-3; possibly TRBD1 for D (5 bases). This CDR3 has 15 residues. The ends were cut back, 0 bases at V and 2 bases at J, with 9 bases in the middle. In germline, CDR1 is LGHNA, CDR2 YSLEER. The CDR3: CASSQDRQNTDTQYF. DNA of the CDR3: TGCGCCAGCAGCCAAGATCGACAGAACACAGATACGCAGTATTTT.

This clonotype was picked up many times. The rearrangement links TRBV6-1 to TRBJ2-2; D remains unclear. Trimming cost V 3 bases and J 5 bases, with 16 bases left between them. CDR3 length equals 16 residues. Germline V gives CDR1 MNHNS, CDR2 SASEGT. The CDR3: CASSEAVVGVTGELFF. In DNA form, the CDR3 reads TGTGCCAGCAGTGAGGCTGTAGTTGGGGTGACCGGGGAGCTGTTTTTT.

This chain links TRBV12-5 with TRBJ2-1, with D unresolved. CDR3 length: 13 amino acids. The germline V and J ends were trimmed by 1 base and 7 bases, with 8 bases remaining between them. The germline V gene has CDR1 LGHNT and CDR2 FRNRAP. CDR3 DNA sequence: TGTGCTAGTGGTTTGGGTCCTGAGAATGAGCAGTTCTTC. Translation gives CASGLGPENEQFF.

The CDR3 region is CASGQSSYEQYF. In DNA form, the CDR3 reads TGTGCCAGCGGGCAGAGCTCCTACGAGCAGTACTTC. The rearrangement joins TRBV6-2 or TRBV6-3 to TRBJ2-7; D remains ambiguous. Germline loops: CDR1 MNHEY, CDR2 SVGEGT. The CDR3 runs to 12 residues. V gave up 8 bases and J gave up 0 bases, with 8 bases separating them.

Many counts were recorded for this clonotype. The rearrangement uses TRBV28 and TRBJ1-5; D not resolved. V lost 2 bases and J lost 4, with 12 bases in between. The germline V gene has CDR1 MDHEN and CDR2 SYDVKM. The CDR3 contains 15 residues. DNA for the CDR3: TGTGCCAGCAGTTTACTCATTCACGGGAATCAGCCCCAGCATTTT. Translation gives CASSLLIHGNQPQHF.

The rearrangement uses TRBV7-2 and TRBJ2-3, with 7 bases lining up with TRBD1. This CDR3 contains 16 residues. V was pared by 1 base and J by 4 bases, with 8 bases of the junction left unmatched. CDR1 and CDR2 from the germline V gene are SGHTA and FQGNSA. The CDR3 nucleotides read TGTGCCAGCAGCTTAGGTCTAGGGGGCGCGGCAGATACGCAGTATTTT. This translates into CASSLGLGGAADTQYF. The whole variable domain, remainder taken from reference TRBV7-2 and TRBJ2-3, is GAGVSQSPSNKVTEKGKDVELRCDPISGHTALYWYRQSLGQGLEFLIYFQGNSAPDKSGLPSDRFSAERTGGSVSTLTIQRTQQEDSAVYLCASSLGLGGAADTQYFGPGTRLTVL.

The V gene is TRBV2, the J gene TRBJ1-2; no clear D gene. Germline V CDR1 and CDR2: SNHLY, FYNNEI. Trimming took 3 bases from V and 4 from J, leaving 9 bases between them. This CDR3 has 13 amino acids. The CDR3 DNA reads as TGTGCCAGCAGTGATGACGGCTCCTATGGCTACACCTTC. This encodes CASSDDGSYGYTF.